These T cell receptor beta chains were read from a single sample in a study of PD-L1 blockade in urothelial cancer. Assay used: immunoSEQ multiplex PCR; TCRdb lists only in-frame clones, some missing. The data show 70,000 to 75,000 clones, 65% to 85% seen once. The source material was PBMCs, sampled around atezolizumab (anti-PD-L1) treatment. These receptors were obtained from a woman in her seventies with urothelial cancer. CDR3s include the opening cysteine and the closing phenylalanine or tryptophan. Each record gives: V gene, CDR3 protein.

v_call: TRBV6-1; cdr3_aa: CASSVQDRPQAFF
v_call: TRBV28; cdr3_aa: CASSPLAGAVNRETQYF
v_call: TRBV7-2; cdr3_aa: CASSLQGAGGWNEQFF
v_call: TRBV10-3; cdr3_aa: CAIRGQGANYGYTF
v_call: TRBV7-2; cdr3_aa: CASSTGHSTYEQYF
v_call: TRBV6-5; cdr3_aa: CASSYSKTGWGEAFF
v_call: TRBV5-5; cdr3_aa: CASTRQGARGYTF
v_call: TRBV6-6; cdr3_aa: CASNPGLAGVTEQFF
v_call: TRBV7-2; cdr3_aa: CASSLAPLTSGGTDTQYF
v_call: TRBV10-3; cdr3_aa: CAISVGLAGGTPYNEQFF
v_call: TRBV28; cdr3_aa: CASSVRLAGIYEQYF
v_call: TRBV29-1; cdr3_aa: CSVVGRNTEAFF
v_call: TRBV10-1; cdr3_aa: CASSRDREGEQYF
v_call: TRBV15; cdr3_aa: CATSLGLAVETQYF
v_call: TRBV6-6; cdr3_aa: CASSYRGYLETQYF
v_call: TRBV15; cdr3_aa: CATSRDRRGIEEKLFF
v_call: TRBV7-9; cdr3_aa: CASSLGSGRLTGELFF
v_call: TRBV7-8; cdr3_aa: CASSLIVEVTGYTDTQYF
v_call: TRBV6-5; cdr3_aa: CASSYSGTSGDNEQFF
v_call: TRBV5-1; cdr3_aa: CASRREGSSYEQYF
v_call: TRBV29-1; cdr3_aa: CSVCSGGLGTDTQYF
v_call: TRBV5-5; cdr3_aa: CASSLAPGQGNYGYTF
v_call: TRBV5-4; cdr3_aa: CASSLGLAGRQETQYF
v_call: TRBV5-1; cdr3_aa: CASSLTGGGETQYF
v_call: TRBV27; cdr3_aa: CASSFQGAGNQPQHF
v_call: TRBV10-3; cdr3_aa: CAIRPGLAGNNEQFF
v_call: TRBV9; cdr3_aa: CASSGPRDIYNEQFF
v_call: TRBV5-1; cdr3_aa: CASSLVIPLRNTEAFF
v_call: TRBV5-1; cdr3_aa: CASSLTGYNEKLFF
v_call: TRBV27; cdr3_aa: CASRPDRGNQPQHF
v_call: TRBV5-1; cdr3_aa: CASSRGLAGDQETQYF